The 27 T cell receptor beta chains below come from one sample, sequenced in a study of blood T cell repertoires in COVID-19. Sequenced by immunoSEQ multiplex PCR; TCRdb stores in-frame clones only, minus some. The table shows about 160,000 clones, with approximately 86% occurring only once. What was sequenced was peripheral blood. Receptors were obtained from a woman aged 80 or over with active or convalescent COVID-19.

The chain joins TRBV28 to TRBJ1-2; D uncertain. This CDR3 contains 13 residues. Germline V CDR1 and CDR2: MDHEN, SYDVKM. Trimming left V 3 bases short and J 2 bases short, with 7 bases between. The CDR3 is CASSLGRNYGYTF. The DNA of the CDR3 is TGTGCCAGCAGTTTGGGCAGAAACTATGGCTACACCTTC.

This rearrangement joins TRBV4-1 to TRBJ2-3; 8 nucleotides align to TRBD1. The CDR3 has 14 residues. Trimming removed 0 bases from V and 4 bases from J; junction bases left unmatched: 0. Germline V gene sequence: CDR1 MGHRA, CDR2 YSYEKL. DNA for the CDR3: TGCGCCAGCAGCCAAGAACAGGGGGCAGATACGCAGTATTTT. Protein sequence: CASSQEQGADTQYF.

The J gene is TRBJ2-5, the V gene TRBV14, with 7 positions matching TRBD2. In germline, CDR1 is SGHDN, CDR2 FVKESK. Germline trimming cut 4 bases from V and 5 bases from J; bases unmatched to any gene: 10. CDR3 length: 15 amino acids. CDR3 sequence reads: CASSLIGAGAETQYF. In DNA form, the CDR3 reads TGTGCCAGCAGCCTCATTGGGGCGGGAGCGGAGACCCAGTACTTC.

The chain employs TRBV12-3 or TRBV12-4 and TRBJ2-5; unclear D gene. Between the trimmed V and J ends, which lost 3 bases and 5 bases, there was a span of 4 bases. The CDR3 covers 11 residues. The CDR3 reads CASSFGETQYF. CDR3 nucleotide sequence: TGTGCCAGCAGTTTCGGGGAGACCCAGTACTTC.

The chain employs TRBV5-5 and TRBJ2-7, with 11 positions matching TRBD1. The CDR3 sequence is 19 residues long. Germline V CDR1 and CDR2: SGHKS, YYEKEE (reference sequence). V gave up 0 bases and J gave up 3 bases; unmatched junction bases: 14. DNA for the CDR3: TGTGCCAGCAGCTTGGTTTCCTGGACAGGGGGCTTTTTTAACTACGAGCAGTACTTC. Translation: CASSLVSWTGGFFNYEQYF.

This clone occurred once. V usage is TRBV7-9 and J usage is TRBJ1-1, with TRBD1 as a possible D gene (6 bases). The CDR3 has 13 amino acids. Trimming removed 1 base at V and 5 bases at J, with 8 bases between. Germline CDR1 and CDR2: SEHNR and FQNEAQ (reference sequence). The CDR3 loop reads CASSLVGQTEAFF. In nucleotides, the CDR3 is TGTGCCAGCAGCTTAGTGGGACAAACTGAAGCTTTCTTT.

CDR3 sequence (DNA): TGTGCCAGCAGCGGCCCGGGAGAGACCCAGTACTTC. Translating gives CASSGPGETQYF. The rearrangement joins TRBV9 to TRBJ2-5; D remains ambiguous. Trimming removed 3 bases at V and 4 bases at J, with 7 bases between. Germline V gives CDR1 SGDLS, CDR2 YYNGEE. The CDR3 length is 12 residues.

This clone has a single count. The CDR3 region is CASSPPNYSRDEQFF. The CDR3 coding sequence is TGTGCCAGCTCACCACCCAACTATAGTAGAGATGAGCAGTTCTTC. The chain combines TRBV18 with TRBJ2-1; D gene ambiguous. With 0 bases removed from V and 8 bases from J, the gap between germline ends came to 14 bases. The CDR3 totals 15 residues. Per germline, CDR1 KGHSH and CDR2 LQKENI. The whole variable domain, filled in from reference TRBV18 and TRBJ2-1, reads NAGVMQNPRHLVRRRGQEARLRCSPMKGHSHVYWYRQLPEEGLKFMVYLQKENIIDESGMPKERFSAEFPKEGPSILRIQQVVRGDSAAYFCASSPPNYSRDEQFFGPGTRLTVL.

The V gene is TRBV27, the J gene TRBJ2-1; a possible D gene is TRBD2 (5 bases). Germline assignment: CDR1 MNHEY and CDR2 SMNVEV (reference sequence). The V end lost 5 bases, the J end lost 9 bases, and 8 bases lay between the germline ends. The CDR3 is 11 residues long. The CDR3 region is CASSRGGEQFF. CDR3 coding DNA: TGTGCCAGCAGTCGGGGTGGTGAGCAGTTCTTC.

The V call is TRBV4-1, the J call TRBJ1-5; TRBD1 matches at 11 bases. CDR1 and CDR2 from the germline V gene are MGHRA and YSYEKL. Losses at the gene ends were 6 bases for V and 4 bases for J; bases not matched to a gene: 2. The CDR3 has 14 residues. CDR3 residues: CASSGTGGNQPQHF. The CDR3 DNA follows: TGCGCCAGCAGTGGGACAGGGGGAAATCAGCCCCAGCATTTT.

The CDR3 coding sequence is TGTGCCAGCTCACCAGGACTCCCACCCAATGAGCAGTTCTTC. This encodes CASSPGLPPNEQFF. The chain joins TRBV18 to TRBJ2-1, with D maybe TRBD2 (5 bases). The germline gives CDR1 KGHSH, CDR2 LQKENI. V gave up 2 bases and J gave up 6 bases, with 11 bases separating them. This CDR3 comprises 14 residues.

The rearrangement links TRBV5-1 to TRBJ1-1; weak D call: TRBD1 (6 bases). The V and J ends lost 3 bases and 5 bases respectively, with 14 bases between them. The germline CDR1 and CDR2 sequences are SGHRS and YFSETQ. The CDR3 runs to 14 residues. The CDR3 DNA sequence: TGCGCCAGCAGCTCGGCTACAGGGAGAACTGAAGCTTTCTTT. Amino acids: CASSSATGRTEAFF.

The chain combines TRBV30 with TRBJ2-1, with D possibly TRBD2 on 6 matching bases. From germline, CDR1 is GTSNPN and CDR2 SVGIG (reference sequence). The CDR3 is 13 amino acids. Trimming left V 0 bases short and J 7 bases short, with 10 bases between. For the CDR3, the DNA is TGTGCCTGGAGTGTTGGAGGGGTAAATGAGCAGTTCTTC. Amino acid sequence: CAWSVGGVNEQFF.

The gene calls are TRBV10-2 and TRBJ2-1; the D is unclear. CDR1 is WSHSY, CDR2 SAAADI, per germline. The CDR3 loop spans 14 amino acids. V was pared by 2 bases and J by 6 bases, with 11 bases between. The CDR3 loop is CASSEIGRINEQFF. The CDR3 DNA is TGCGCCAGCAGTGAGATTGGTAGAATCAATGAGCAGTTCTTC.

The chain combines TRBV6-6 with TRBJ2-1, with TRBD2 as a possible D gene (5 bases). CDR1 is MNHNY, CDR2 SVGAGI, per germline (reference sequence). This CDR3 comprises 14 residues. V shed 5 bases and J shed 0 bases, with 8 bases lying between them. CDR3 sequence (DNA): TGTGCCAGCAGTCACGGGGTCTCCTACAATGAGCAGTTCTTC. As protein: CASSHGVSYNEQFF.

The J gene is TRBJ1-2, the V gene TRBV30, with 11 bases aligning to TRBD1. V was pared by 4 bases and J by 10 bases, with 8 bases of the junction left unmatched. CDR1 and CDR2 (germline): GTSNPN, SVGIG (reference sequence). The CDR3 consists of 13 residues. CDR3 DNA sequence: TGTGCCTGGATTCGTGGACAGGGGGCGGTCTACACCTTC. Its translation is CAWIRGQGAVYTF.

The chain employs TRBV5-1 and TRBJ2-1; TRBD2 aligns across 7 bases. Unmatched junction bases numbered 4, after V lost 4 bases and J lost 0 bases. There are 15 residues in the CDR3. Germline CDR1 reads SGHRS; CDR2 reads YFSETQ. DNA of the CDR3: TGCGCCAGCAGCCTAGCGGACCCCTCCTACAATGAGCAGTTCTTC. It translates to CASSLADPSYNEQFF.

The chain is built from TRBV7-9 and TRBJ1-3; D perhaps matches TRBD1 (6 bases). The CDR3 totals 14 residues. V was pared by 4 bases and J by 0 bases, with 7 bases between. The germline V gene encodes CDR1 SEHNR and CDR2 FQNEAQ (reference sequence). The CDR3 spells CASSSDSSGNTIYF. CDR3 in DNA: TGTGCCAGCAGCTCGGACAGCTCTGGAAACACCATATATTTT. Filled out from reference TRBV7-9 and TRBJ1-3, the complete variable domain reads DTGVSQNPRHKITKRGQNVTFRCDPISEHNRLYWYRQTLGQGPEFLTYFQNEAQLEKSRLLSDRFSAERPKGSFSTLEIQRTEQGDSAMYLCASSSDSSGNTIYFGEGSWLTVV.

CDR3 region: CSASPLPRPREETQYF. In nucleotides, the CDR3 is TGCAGTGCCAGTCCCCTACCTCGGCCTAGAGAAGAGACCCAGTACTTC. V is TRBV20-1 and J is TRBJ2-5; D remains unclear. The germline V and J ends were trimmed by 6 bases and 3 bases, with 23 bases remaining between them. Germline CDR1 and CDR2: DFQATT and SNEGSKA (reference sequence). The CDR3 length is 16 residues.

This clone was recorded a few times. The chain is built from TRBV27 and TRBJ2-7; a weak D match, TRBD2 (5 bases). Looked up from germline, CDR1 is MNHEY and CDR2 is SMNVEV (reference sequence). The CDR3 spans 14 residues. V gave up 3 bases and J gave up 5 bases, with 14 bases separating them. As DNA, the CDR3 is TGTGCCAGCAGTTTTAGTTGGCAGACTAACGAGCAGTACTTC. Residues: CASSFSWQTNEQYF.

This chain links TRBV7-3 with TRBJ2-3; TRBD2 aligns across 10 bases. The CDR3 consists of 16 residues. CDR1 is SGHTA and CDR2 is FQGTGA in the germline V gene. The junction had 5 bases not matched to a gene; V was cut back by 3 bases and J by 2 bases. The chain's CDR3 is CASSFVAGGLTDTQYF. The CDR3 DNA follows: TGTGCCAGCAGCTTCGTAGCGGGGGGCCTCACAGATACGCAGTATTTT.

The chain combines TRBV18 with TRBJ2-6, with 9 bases that match TRBD1. This CDR3 is built from 19 residues. From germline, CDR1 is KGHSH and CDR2 LQKENI. The V gene end was trimmed by 0 bases and the J gene end by 2 bases; junction bases not matched to a gene: 8. The CDR3 spells CASSPPNGQGTPGANVLTF. The CDR3 DNA reads TGTGCCAGCTCACCACCTAATGGACAGGGGACCCCTGGGGCCAACGTCCTGACTTTC.

V is TRBV30 and J is TRBJ2-7, with 7 positions matching TRBD1. With V trimmed by 0 bases and J by 6 bases, 14 bases remained unmatched. Germline V gene data show CDR1 as GTSNPN and CDR2 as SVGIG (reference sequence). The CDR3 extends over 16 amino acids. The CDR3 loop is CAWSVTGASPFREQYF. As DNA, the CDR3 is TGTGCCTGGAGTGTAACAGGGGCCTCGCCCTTCCGCGAGCAGTACTTC. The variable domain in full, with the rest retrieved from reference TRBV30 and TRBJ2-7, is SQTIHQWPATLVQPVGSPLSLECTVEGTSNPNLYWYRQAAGRGLQLLFYSVGIGQISSEVPQNLSASRPQDRQFILSSKKLLLSDSGFYLCAWSVTGASPFREQYFGPGTRLTVT.

The CDR3 region has the DNA TGTGCCAGTAGTATGGCTACAGGGGGGGGGTCGAATGAAGCTTTCTTT. The encoded protein is CASSMATGGGSNEAFF. The chain employs TRBV19 and TRBJ1-1; 8 positions agree with TRBD1. Trimming took 3 bases from V and 7 from J; bases not matched to a gene: 13. The CDR3 loop spans 16 amino acids. Germline CDR1 LNHDA, CDR2 SQIVND (reference sequence). The variable domain in full, completed from reference TRBV19 and TRBJ1-1, reads DGGITQSPKYLFRKEGQNVTLSCEQNLNHDAMYWYRQDPGQGLRLIYYSQIVNDFQKGDIAEGYSVSREKKESFPLTVTSAQKNPTAFYLCASSMATGGGSNEAFFGQGTRLTVV.

This chain connects TRBV19 to TRBJ2-1; D is possibly TRBD1 (6 bases). The germline CDR1 and CDR2 sequences are LNHDA and SQIVND (reference sequence). CDR3 length: 15 residues. The germline V and J ends were trimmed by 4 bases and 0 bases, with 10 bases remaining between them. CDR3 in DNA: TGTGCCAGTAGTACCCGGGACAACTCCTACAATGAGCAGTTCTTC. Protein sequence: CASSTRDNSYNEQFF.

The rearrangement joins TRBV6-2 or TRBV6-3 to TRBJ1-2; 7 nucleotides match TRBD1. This CDR3 contains 14 residues. Germline V gene data show CDR1 as MNHEY and CDR2 as SVGEGT. Trimming at V came to 6 bases and at J to 2 bases, leaving 6 bases not matched to a gene. The CDR3 protein is CASSRGTANYGYTF. The CDR3 DNA follows: TGTGCCAGCAGCCGGGGGACAGCGAACTATGGCTACACCTTC.

The gene calls are TRBV10-3 and TRBJ2-7; 9 nucleotides line up with TRBD1. Germline CDR1 reads ENHRY; CDR2 reads SYGVKD. CDR3 size: 14 residues. J gave up 6 bases and V 0 bases, and 3 bases lay outside the gene matches. CDR3 sequence (DNA): TGTGCCATCAGTGAGTCGAGGACAGGGGCCGAGCAGTACTTC. Residues: CAISESRTGAEQYF.